Listed below are T cell receptor beta chains from one sample, sequenced in a study of T cells after yellow fever vaccination. One entry per CDR3 protein results from TCRdb running MiXCR on the 5' RACE reads. The sample carries 110,000 or so distinct CDR3 sequences, about 7% recorded once. The sequenced sample was CD4+ T cells sorted from PBMCs, obtained 45 days after the first yellow fever vaccination. The receptors were gathered from a man between 18 and 35 years old who received the YFV17D yellow fever vaccine. Each CDR3 is given without its conserved first and last residue. A D gene is named only where the DNA matches it firmly.

>NA|TRBV4-2|TRBJ2-1
ASSAQGSWDEQF
>TRBD2|TRBV20-1|TRBJ2-3
SARTSGDTDTQY
>NA|TRBV20-1|TRBJ1-4
SAVGRREKLF
>NA|TRBV6-2/TRBV6-3|TRBJ2-1
ASTQGTGAGEQF
>NA|TRBV5-1|TRBJ1-3
ASSLGDSDSGNTIY
>NA|TRBV7-9|TRBJ2-5
ASSLRPRETQY
>NA|TRBV5-1|TRBJ2-1
ASSLQGGSYNEQF
>NA|TRBV20-1|TRBJ2-3
SEAARGTDTQY
>TRBD2|TRBV20-1|TRBJ2-3
SAPIAGGGTDTQY
>NA|TRBV7-2|TRBJ1-5
ASSLLLAGGNQPQH
>TRBD1|TRBV19|TRBJ1-5
ASSMGTGKSGQPQH
>TRBD2|TRBV10-3|TRBJ2-5
AISVPGLAGGLETQY
>TRBD2|TRBV7-6|TRBJ2-1
ASSLPSGGNEQF
>NA|TRBV10-3|TRBJ2-3
AISEGPTDTQY
>NA|TRBV5-1|TRBJ1-2
ASSFSGANYGYT
>NA|TRBV5-5|TRBJ1-1
ASRLTQTNTEAF
>NA|TRBV7-2|TRBJ1-1
ASRQDRSTEAF
>NA|TRBV11-2|TRBJ1-2
ASSFNYGYT
>TRBD1|TRBV5-6|TRBJ2-3
ASRYRGNTDTQY
>TRBD1|TRBV9|TRBJ1-1
ASSPGQGRTEAF
>NA|TRBV4-2|TRBJ1-6
ASSHLRDNYNSPLH
>TRBD1|TRBV20-1|TRBJ1-6
SASRAGGNSPLH
>NA|TRBV6-2/TRBV6-3|TRBJ2-1
ASRRDGYNEQF
>NA|TRBV20-1|TRBJ1-3
SAFMPRGRNTIY
>NA|TRBV15|TRBJ2-1
ATSRPGGVSEQF
>NA|TRBV6-4|TRBJ1-2
ASSDGPDLNYGYT
>NA|TRBV7-2|TRBJ2-3
ASSLFSGTDTQY
>NA|TRBV7-2|TRBJ2-2
ASSFNHGRGELF
>NA|TRBV7-2|TRBJ1-4
ASSQGASTNEKLF
>TRBD2|TRBV19|TRBJ2-1
ASSPLRASGGAVYNEQF
>NA|TRBV7-2|TRBJ2-5
ASSLGRSETQY
>NA|TRBV4-3|TRBJ2-3
ASSQSLARGLLTRSSTDTQY
>NA|TRBV2|TRBJ1-6
ASSEESSPLH
>NA|TRBV5-1|TRBJ2-2
ASTTTPDRANTGELF
>NA|TRBV4-1|TRBJ2-2
ASSPILRQPGELF
>NA|TRBV20-1|TRBJ1-3
SARDGGPLSGNTIY
>TRBD2|TRBV4-1|TRBJ2-1
ASSQDASASGGTYNEQF
>NA|TRBV3-1|TRBJ2-3
ASSHRGGRTDTQY
>NA|TRBV12-3/TRBV12-4|TRBJ1-2
ASSLRGAFYGYT
>TRBD1|TRBV3-1|TRBJ2-2
ASSLPDRGTGELF
>NA|TRBV7-2|TRBJ1-2
ASSGPGTYGYT
>TRBD1|TRBV10-3|TRBJ2-1
AIRAFGAGGVVDNEQF
>TRBD1|TRBV5-4|TRBJ2-5
ASSYGQGARETQY
>NA|TRBV11-1|TRBJ1-1
ASREDTEAF
>NA|TRBV5-1|TRBJ2-7
ASSQDEVEY
>TRBD2|TRBV12-3/TRBV12-4|TRBJ2-1
ASSLAGGLRNEQF
>NA|TRBV5-1|TRBJ2-3
ASSFGGYTDTQY
>NA|TRBV10-2|TRBJ2-7
ASSDSKAEQY
>TRBD1|TRBV20-1|TRBJ2-7
SARQGGTTYEQY
>TRBD1|TRBV5-1|TRBJ1-4
ASSSRQGLGEKLF
>NA|TRBV12-3/TRBV12-4|TRBJ1-2
ASSLIMGIRGYGYT
>NA|TRBV7-2|TRBJ1-4
ASRQGAGANEKLF
>NA|TRBV6-6|TRBJ2-5
ASRYGVTQY
>NA|TRBV10-3|TRBJ2-6
AISESSPELSLGSGANVLT
>NA|TRBV20-1|TRBJ1-2
SAGLHRVP
>NA|TRBV28|TRBJ2-2
ASSLAAGELF
>NA|TRBV20-1|TRBJ1-2
SARQGGYT